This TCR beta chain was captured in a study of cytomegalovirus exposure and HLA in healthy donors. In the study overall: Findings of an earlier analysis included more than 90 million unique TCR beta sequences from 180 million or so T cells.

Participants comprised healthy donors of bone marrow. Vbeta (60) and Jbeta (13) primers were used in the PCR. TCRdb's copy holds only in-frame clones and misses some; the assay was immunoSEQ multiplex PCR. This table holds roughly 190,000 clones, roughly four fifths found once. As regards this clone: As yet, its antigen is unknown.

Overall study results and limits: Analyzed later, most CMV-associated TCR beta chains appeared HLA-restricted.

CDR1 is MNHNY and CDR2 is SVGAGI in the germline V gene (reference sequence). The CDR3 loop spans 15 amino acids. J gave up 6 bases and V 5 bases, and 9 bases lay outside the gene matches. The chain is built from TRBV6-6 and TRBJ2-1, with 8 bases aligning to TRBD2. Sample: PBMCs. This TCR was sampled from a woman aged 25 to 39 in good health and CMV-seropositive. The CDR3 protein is CASSIGTRVGNEQFF. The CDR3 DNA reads TGTGCCAGCAGTATAGGGACTAGGGTCGGCAATGAGCAGTTCTTC.